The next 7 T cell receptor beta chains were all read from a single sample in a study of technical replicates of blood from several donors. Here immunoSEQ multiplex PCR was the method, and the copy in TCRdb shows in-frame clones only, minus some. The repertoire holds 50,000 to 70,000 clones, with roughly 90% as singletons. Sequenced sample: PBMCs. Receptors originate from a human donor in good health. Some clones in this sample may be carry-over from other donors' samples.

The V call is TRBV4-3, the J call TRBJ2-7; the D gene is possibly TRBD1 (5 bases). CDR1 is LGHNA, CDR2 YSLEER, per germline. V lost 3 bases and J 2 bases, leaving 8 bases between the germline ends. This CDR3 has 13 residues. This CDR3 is CASSQGRAYEQYF. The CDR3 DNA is TGCGCCAGCAGCCAGGGCAGGGCCTACGAGCAGTACTTC.

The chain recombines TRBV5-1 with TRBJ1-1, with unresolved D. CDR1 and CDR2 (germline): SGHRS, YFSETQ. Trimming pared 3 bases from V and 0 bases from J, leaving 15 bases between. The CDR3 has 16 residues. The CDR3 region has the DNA TGCGCCAGCAGCTCCCGTGGAGGGAGGGTGAACACTGAAGCTTTCTTT. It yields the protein CASSSRGGRVNTEAFF.

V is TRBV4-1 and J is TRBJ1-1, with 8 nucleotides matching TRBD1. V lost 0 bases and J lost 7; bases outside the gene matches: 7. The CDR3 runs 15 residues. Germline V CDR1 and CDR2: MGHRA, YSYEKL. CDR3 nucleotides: TGCGCCAGCAGCCAAGATCCAGGGGGCATAGATGAAGCTTTCTTT. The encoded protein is CASSQDPGGIDEAFF.

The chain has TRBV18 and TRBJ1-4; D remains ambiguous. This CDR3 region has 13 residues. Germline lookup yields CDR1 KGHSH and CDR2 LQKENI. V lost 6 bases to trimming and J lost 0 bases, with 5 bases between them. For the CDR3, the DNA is TGTGCCAGCTCGAGTACAACTAATGAAAAACTGTTTTTT. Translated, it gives CASSSTTNEKLFF.

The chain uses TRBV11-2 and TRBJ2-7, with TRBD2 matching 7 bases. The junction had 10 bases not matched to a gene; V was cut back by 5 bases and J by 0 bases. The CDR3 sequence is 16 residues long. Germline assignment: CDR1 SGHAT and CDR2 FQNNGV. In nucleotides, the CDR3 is TGTGCCAGCAGCCACCCGGCTAGCGGCAGCTCCTACGAGCAGTACTTC. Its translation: CASSHPASGSSYEQYF.

This CDR3 is CASSLGSFKGLTNEKLFF. The CDR3 DNA reads TGTGCCAGCAGCTTAGGTTCATTTAAGGGGCTGACTAATGAAAAACTGTTTTTT. The gene calls are TRBV7-9 and TRBJ1-4; D may be TRBD1 (5 bases). Germline loops: CDR1 SEHNR, CDR2 FQNEAQ (reference sequence). Between the trimmed V and J ends, which lost 1 base and 2 bases, there was a span of 17 bases. CDR3 length equals 18 residues. The entire variable domain, with the rest obtained from reference TRBV7-9 and TRBJ1-4, is as follows: DTGVSQNPRHKITKRGQNVTFRCDPISEHNRLYWYRQTLGQGPEFLTYFQNEAQLEKSRLLSDRFSAERPKGSFSTLEIQRTEQGDSAMYLCASSLGSFKGLTNEKLFFGSGTQLSVL.

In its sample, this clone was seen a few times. The CDR3 reads CASSPGVGRSGNTIYF. The DNA for the CDR3 is TGTGCCAGCAGCCCCGGGGTCGGTCGCTCTGGAAACACCATATATTTT. This chain uses TRBV4-2 with TRBJ1-3; D gene uncertain. Looked up from germline, CDR1 is LGHNA and CDR2 is YNFKEQ. Trimming cost V 4 bases and J 0 bases, with 13 bases left between them. The CDR3 has 16 residues.